This TCR beta chain originates from a study of shared clonotypes between healthy human individuals. Germline loops: CDR1 SGHVS, CDR2 FNYEAQ. The V and J ends lost 4 bases and 2 bases respectively, with 15 bases between them. This CDR3 comprises 15 residues. It was CD45RO-negative cells, positively selected for CCR7, that made up naive CD8 cells, with terminally differentiated effector memory CD45RA+ cells excluded. The material for each subset, its genomic DNA, was split evenly across several immunoSEQ plates. Measured with immunoSEQ multiplex PCR; TCRdb has only the in-frame clones, and not every one. In the table there are hundreds of thousands of clones, almost 95% of which are singletons.

Specimen: naive CD8+ T cells sorted from blood. The receptor comes from a man younger than 45 in good health. This chain joins TRBV7-6 and TRBJ2-7, with D possibly being TRBD1 (5 bases). DNA of the CDR3: TGTGCCAGCAGCTCCGGACAAGGGGTAACCTACGAGCAGTACTTC. Translated: CASSSGQGVTYEQYF.